Below, one T cell receptor beta chain is given with its context. The antigen is not known. This sample was included in a study of cytomegalovirus exposure and HLA in healthy donors. Study observations and caveats: Cytomegalovirus association was assigned to 170 or so TCR beta chains.

This CDR3 region has 14 residues. CDR1 SQVTM and CDR2 ANQGSEA come from the germline V gene. V shed 4 bases and J 1 base; nucleotides not matched to a gene: 7. Primers for the PCR totalled 60 Vbeta and 13 Jbeta. The method was immunoSEQ multiplex PCR; TCRdb's version includes in-frame clones alone and lacks a portion of them. This table holds about 250,000 clones, around two thirds found once. The sequencing sample was made of PBMCs. This sequence joins TRBV29-1 and TRBJ2-7; 7 positions match TRBD1. The receptor's source is a female donor in good health and CMV-seronegative. The CDR3 sequence is CSVGPSGQSYEQYF. DNA of the CDR3: TGCAGCGTTGGCCCCTCGGGACAGTCCTACGAGCAGTACTTC.